This is a list of T cell receptor beta chains from one sample in a study of siplizumab effects on memory and regulatory T cells. Method: immunoSEQ multiplex PCR; TCRdb's copy keeps in-frame clones and lacks some. The table records about 56,000 clones, just over 95% of them present only once. The sequenced sample consisted of naive CD8+ T cells sorted from blood. Receptors originate from a human donor in good health. Both conserved end residues are part of each CDR3. The D gene is left open where the match is weak. Clone size is stated in some rows and not others, as once, few, many or a class when expanded.

CDR3nt: TGTGCCAGCATTAACAACGAGGGAGGGGGCGAGCAGTACTTC
CDR3aa: CASINNEGGGEQYF
v_gene: TRBV27
j_gene: TRBJ2-7
d_gene: -
abundance: -

CDR3nt: TGTGCCAGCAGCCTGACAGGGGGCGACGGCTACACCTTC
CDR3aa: CASSLTGGDGYTF
v_gene: TRBV7-2
j_gene: TRBJ1-2
d_gene: TRBD1
abundance: -

CDR3nt: TGTGCCAGCACCTGGGGGGCTAGCGGATTTTACGAGCAGTACTTC
CDR3aa: CASTWGASGFYEQYF
v_gene: TRBV27
j_gene: TRBJ2-7
d_gene: -
abundance: -

CDR3nt: TGTGCCAGCAGCTTGGGGCAGGGGACCACCTACGAGCAGTACTTC
CDR3aa: CASSLGQGTTYEQYF
v_gene: TRBV5-6
j_gene: TRBJ2-7
d_gene: -
abundance: -

CDR3nt: TGCGCCAGCAGCTTGCGCCTGAGGGGTAGCTCCTACAATGAGCAGTTCTTC
CDR3aa: CASSLRLRGSSYNEQFF
v_gene: TRBV5-1
j_gene: TRBJ2-1
d_gene: -
abundance: -

CDR3nt: TGTGCCAGCGCTGACAAGGCCACCGGGTGGGCCAACGTCCTGACTTTC
CDR3aa: CASADKATGWANVLTF
v_gene: TRBV9
j_gene: TRBJ2-6
d_gene: -
abundance: -

CDR3nt: TGTGCCAGCAGCGTAGCCCTCGGTGCCGGGGAGCTGTTTTTT
CDR3aa: CASSVALGAGELFF
v_gene: TRBV9
j_gene: TRBJ2-2
d_gene: -
abundance: -

CDR3nt: TGTGCTAGTGGTCCCCGGCTAGCGGGAGACCTGGCGCGGGAGCAGTTCTTC
CDR3aa: CASGPRLAGDLAREQFF
v_gene: TRBV12-5
j_gene: TRBJ2-1
d_gene: TRBD2
abundance: -

CDR3nt: TGTGCCAGCAGCTCGACAGGGGGCCGAGGCACTGAAGCTTTCTTT
CDR3aa: CASSSTGGRGTEAFF
v_gene: TRBV7-3
j_gene: TRBJ1-1
d_gene: TRBD1
abundance: -

CDR3nt: TGTGCCAGCAGTTTTCTAGATACGCAGTATTTT
CDR3aa: CASSFLDTQYF
v_gene: TRBV27
j_gene: TRBJ2-3
d_gene: -
abundance: -

CDR3nt: TGTGCCTGGAGTGAACCAGGGTATTGGGAAAAACTGTTTTTT
CDR3aa: CAWSEPGYWEKLFF
v_gene: TRBV30
j_gene: TRBJ1-4
d_gene: -
abundance: -

CDR3nt: TGTGCCAGCAGCGGCGGGACTAGCGGGAGGTTCTCCTACAATGAGCAGTTCTTC
CDR3aa: CASSGGTSGRFSYNEQFF
v_gene: TRBV7-9
j_gene: TRBJ2-1
d_gene: TRBD2
abundance: -

CDR3nt: TGTGCCAGCAGCCAAGAGACGGCATCGTTTTCCCCAGATACGCAGTATTTT
CDR3aa: CASSQETASFSPDTQYF
v_gene: TRBV4-2
j_gene: TRBJ2-3
d_gene: -
abundance: -

CDR3nt: TGTGCCAGCAGTTTGGGGAATCAGCCCCAGCATTTT
CDR3aa: CASSLGNQPQHF
v_gene: TRBV28
j_gene: TRBJ1-5
d_gene: -
abundance: -

CDR3nt: TGCGCCAGCAGCCAACTACAGGGTCCACAAGAGACCCAGTACTTC
CDR3aa: CASSQLQGPQETQYF
v_gene: TRBV4-1
j_gene: TRBJ2-5
d_gene: -
abundance: -

CDR3nt: TGTGCCAGCAGCTTAGAGGGAAACACTGAAGCTTTCTTT
CDR3aa: CASSLEGNTEAFF
v_gene: TRBV11-2
j_gene: TRBJ1-1
d_gene: -
abundance: -

CDR3nt: TGTGCCTGGACGCCCCCAGGGATAGTCCACGAGCAGTACTTC
CDR3aa: CAWTPPGIVHEQYF
v_gene: TRBV30
j_gene: TRBJ2-7
d_gene: -
abundance: -

CDR3nt: TGCGCCAGCAGCTTGGAAGGCAGTCCCAGATATGGCTACACCTTC
CDR3aa: CASSLEGSPRYGYTF
v_gene: TRBV5-1
j_gene: TRBJ1-2
d_gene: -
abundance: -

CDR3nt: TGTGCCAGCAGTTTATCGGACAGGGGGCTGGACGAGCAGTACTTC
CDR3aa: CASSLSDRGLDEQYF
v_gene: TRBV27
j_gene: TRBJ2-7
d_gene: TRBD1
abundance: -

CDR3nt: TGTGCCAGCAGCGAATTAGGGCGGGGAGACTACAATGAGCAGTTCTTC
CDR3aa: CASSELGRGDYNEQFF
v_gene: TRBV6-6
j_gene: TRBJ2-1
d_gene: -
abundance: -

CDR3nt: TGTGCCAGCAGCTCCCATCCGGGGGCTGAAGCTTTCTTT
CDR3aa: CASSSHPGAEAFF
v_gene: TRBV7-6
j_gene: TRBJ1-1
d_gene: -
abundance: once

CDR3nt: TGCAGCGTTGAGGGCCAGGGCACCTATGGCTACACCTTC
CDR3aa: CSVEGQGTYGYTF
v_gene: TRBV29-1
j_gene: TRBJ1-2
d_gene: -
abundance: -

CDR3nt: TGTGCCAGCAGCCGACAGATGAACACTGAAGCTTTCTTT
CDR3aa: CASSRQMNTEAFF
v_gene: TRBV13
j_gene: TRBJ1-1
d_gene: -
abundance: -

CDR3nt: TGCGCCAGCAGCCACCCGAGACAGGGGTCCTACGAGCAGTACTTC
CDR3aa: CASSHPRQGSYEQYF
v_gene: TRBV4-1
j_gene: TRBJ2-7
d_gene: TRBD1
abundance: once

CDR3nt: TGTGCCAGCTCACCTTCGGAGGGATACGAGCAGTACTTC
CDR3aa: CASSPSEGYEQYF
v_gene: TRBV18
j_gene: TRBJ2-7
d_gene: -
abundance: -

CDR3nt: TGTGCCAGCAGTGAACCCGGACAGGTCTTCTATGGCTACACCTTC
CDR3aa: CASSEPGQVFYGYTF
v_gene: TRBV25-1
j_gene: TRBJ1-2
d_gene: TRBD1
abundance: -

CDR3nt: TGCGCCAGCAGCCCAGCTGAGGGCTCCTATTCCTACGAGCAGTACTTC
CDR3aa: CASSPAEGSYSYEQYF
v_gene: TRBV5-1
j_gene: TRBJ2-7
d_gene: -
abundance: -

CDR3nt: TGCGCCAGCAGCCAGCGAGGACTAGCGGGAGTTGATGAGCAGTTCTTC
CDR3aa: CASSQRGLAGVDEQFF
v_gene: TRBV4-1
j_gene: TRBJ2-1
d_gene: TRBD2
abundance: -

CDR3nt: TGCAGCGTGGAGGGGGGTGGGGCTAGCACAGATACGCAGTATTTT
CDR3aa: CSVEGGGASTDTQYF
v_gene: TRBV29-1
j_gene: TRBJ2-3
d_gene: -
abundance: -

CDR3nt: TGTGCCAGCAGCCCGCGGAACCTAGATACGCAGTATTTT
CDR3aa: CASSPRNLDTQYF
v_gene: TRBV28
j_gene: TRBJ2-3
d_gene: -
abundance: -

CDR3nt: TGTGCCAGTAGTACTCTAGCGGGAATAGAGACCCAGTACTTC
CDR3aa: CASSTLAGIETQYF
v_gene: TRBV19
j_gene: TRBJ2-5
d_gene: TRBD2
abundance: once

CDR3nt: TGTGCCAGCAGCTTAGTTGGATGGGGGGCCATCGACTACGAGCAGTACTTC
CDR3aa: CASSLVGWGAIDYEQYF
v_gene: TRBV11-3
j_gene: TRBJ2-7
d_gene: -
abundance: -

CDR3nt: TGTGCCAGCAGCCCCCGGACAGGGGCCACCGGGGAGCTGTTTTTT
CDR3aa: CASSPRTGATGELFF
v_gene: TRBV9
j_gene: TRBJ2-2
d_gene: TRBD1
abundance: once

CDR3nt: TGTGCCAGTAGTATGCGGCCCCGGGGCGGCGACGAGCAGTACTTC
CDR3aa: CASSMRPRGGDEQYF
v_gene: TRBV19
j_gene: TRBJ2-7
d_gene: -
abundance: -

CDR3nt: TGTGCTAGTGGTTTCCCCGGGGATGAGCAGTTCTTC
CDR3aa: CASGFPGDEQFF
v_gene: TRBV12-5
j_gene: TRBJ2-1
d_gene: -
abundance: -

CDR3nt: TGCAGCGTTGGGGGTACTGAAGCTTTCTTT
CDR3aa: CSVGGTEAFF
v_gene: TRBV29-1
j_gene: TRBJ1-1
d_gene: -
abundance: -

CDR3nt: TGCGCCAGCAGCCAAGGAGGGCAGGGAAGAACTGAAGCTTTCTTT
CDR3aa: CASSQGGQGRTEAFF
v_gene: TRBV4-1
j_gene: TRBJ1-1
d_gene: -
abundance: once

CDR3nt: TGTGCCAGCCTCGACAGGGGATCCAAAAACATTCAGTACTTC
CDR3aa: CASLDRGSKNIQYF
v_gene: TRBV11-2
j_gene: TRBJ2-4
d_gene: TRBD1
abundance: once

CDR3nt: TGTGCCACCAGCAGAGAGTCGGGGTTGTTTCAGCCCCAGCATTTT
CDR3aa: CATSRESGLFQPQHF
v_gene: TRBV15
j_gene: TRBJ1-5
d_gene: -
abundance: -

CDR3nt: TGCGCCAGCAGCCAAGATGGTGGGAGGGCCTACCAAGAGACCCAGTACTTC
CDR3aa: CASSQDGGRAYQETQYF
v_gene: TRBV4-3
j_gene: TRBJ2-5
d_gene: TRBD2
abundance: -

CDR3nt: TGTGCCAGCAGCTCGGGCACAGATACGCAGTATTTT
CDR3aa: CASSSGTDTQYF
v_gene: TRBV5-6
j_gene: TRBJ2-3
d_gene: -
abundance: -

CDR3nt: TGCGCCAGCAGCCTTGGTTGGGGGTTCGGGAATGAAAAACTGTTTTTT
CDR3aa: CASSLGWGFGNEKLFF
v_gene: TRBV4-1
j_gene: TRBJ1-4
d_gene: -
abundance: -

CDR3nt: TGTGCCAGCAGCGTTTTAGACGGCTATGGCTACACCTTC
CDR3aa: CASSVLDGYGYTF
v_gene: TRBV9
j_gene: TRBJ1-2
d_gene: -
abundance: -

CDR3nt: TGTGCCACCAGCAGAGATACGGGGGAGTCACCCCTCCACTTT
CDR3aa: CATSRDTGESPLHF
v_gene: TRBV15
j_gene: TRBJ1-6
d_gene: -
abundance: once

CDR3nt: TGTGCCAGCAGGGCGATCGGACAGGATTTTTCAGAGACCCAGTACTTC
CDR3aa: CASRAIGQDFSETQYF
v_gene: TRBV27
j_gene: TRBJ2-5
d_gene: TRBD1
abundance: -

CDR3nt: TGTGCCAGCAGCTTGTGGTCCGGGACAGGGGGATACGAGCAGTACTTC
CDR3aa: CASSLWSGTGGYEQYF
v_gene: TRBV5-6
j_gene: TRBJ2-7
d_gene: TRBD1
abundance: -

CDR3nt: TGCGCCAGCAGCTTCGACCCACTATTCGATGAAACAGGGAAATCCTACGAGCAGTACTTC
CDR3aa: CASSFDPLFDETGKSYEQYF
v_gene: TRBV5-1
j_gene: TRBJ2-7
d_gene: -
abundance: -

CDR3nt: TGTGCCAGCAGCGTAGGGTCCGCTAACTATGGCTACACCTTC
CDR3aa: CASSVGSANYGYTF
v_gene: TRBV9
j_gene: TRBJ1-2
d_gene: -
abundance: -

CDR3nt: TGTGCCAGCAGCGTGGGAACGTCCTACAATGAGCAGTTCTTC
CDR3aa: CASSVGTSYNEQFF
v_gene: TRBV9
j_gene: TRBJ2-1
d_gene: -
abundance: -

CDR3nt: TGTGCCAGCAGTAGTGGGGGGGGCAAAGCTTTCTTT
CDR3aa: CASSSGGGKAFF
v_gene: TRBV6-5
j_gene: TRBJ1-1
d_gene: -
abundance: once

CDR3nt: TGTGCCAGCAGCGGACAGGGCGCCTACAATGAGCAGTTCTTC
CDR3aa: CASSGQGAYNEQFF
v_gene: TRBV9
j_gene: TRBJ2-1
d_gene: TRBD1
abundance: -

CDR3nt: TGTGCCGGACAGTCGGACCACACTGAAGCTTTCTTT
CDR3aa: CAGQSDHTEAFF
v_gene: TRBV25-1
j_gene: TRBJ1-1
d_gene: -
abundance: -